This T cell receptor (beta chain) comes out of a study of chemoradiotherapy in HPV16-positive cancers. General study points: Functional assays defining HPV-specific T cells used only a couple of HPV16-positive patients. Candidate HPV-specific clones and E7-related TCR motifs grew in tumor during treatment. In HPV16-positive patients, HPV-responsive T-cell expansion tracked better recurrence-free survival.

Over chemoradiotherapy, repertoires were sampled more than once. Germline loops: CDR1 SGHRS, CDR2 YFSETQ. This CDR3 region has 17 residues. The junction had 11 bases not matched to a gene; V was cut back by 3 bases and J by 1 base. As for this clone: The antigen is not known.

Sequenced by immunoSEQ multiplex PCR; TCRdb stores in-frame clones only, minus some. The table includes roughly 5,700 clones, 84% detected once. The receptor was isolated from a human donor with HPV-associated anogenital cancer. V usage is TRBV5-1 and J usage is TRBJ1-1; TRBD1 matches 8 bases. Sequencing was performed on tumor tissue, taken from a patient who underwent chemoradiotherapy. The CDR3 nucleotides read TGCGCCAGCAGCTCCACCCCGACAGGGGCACAGAACACTGAAGCTTTCTTT. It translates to CASSSTPTGAQNTEAFF.